A selection of T cell receptor beta chains follows, all from one sample in a study of shared clonotypes between healthy human individuals. Clones were read by immunoSEQ multiplex PCR, and TCRdb kept only the in-frame ones, dropping some. The data contain about 2 million clones, about 94% of them singletons. Specimen: naive CD8+ T cells sorted from blood. The receptors here all came from a man aged 18 to 29 in good health. The CDR3 runs from the conserved cysteine through the conserved F or W. D genes are given only for firm matches. For some rows the clone size is stated as once, few or many, or as a class when expanded; others skip it.

D: TRBD2; length: 16; J: TRBJ2-7; V: TRBV9; size: -; DNA: TGTGCCAGCAGCGTAGGTCTAGCGGGTCCCCTCTACGAGCAGTACTTC; CDR3: CASSVGLAGPLYEQYF
D: -; length: 14; J: TRBJ2-2; V: TRBV27; size: -; DNA: TGTGCCAGCAGCCTCAGGAGGTGGGCCGGGGAGCTGTTTTTT; CDR3: CASSLRRWAGELFF
D: TRBD1; length: 16; J: TRBJ2-1; V: TRBV7-9; size: -; DNA: TGTGCCCTCGGGGCAGGGGGAGAGAAATCCTACAATGAGCAGTTCTTC; CDR3: CALGAGGEKSYNEQFF
D: -; length: 15; J: TRBJ2-1; V: TRBV6-1; size: -; DNA: TGTGCCAGCAGGCTAGGACCGGACTTATACAATGAGCAGTTCTTC; CDR3: CASRLGPDLYNEQFF
D: -; length: 14; J: TRBJ2-7; V: TRBV9; size: -; DNA: TGTGCCAGCAGCCCCGTAGGGCACGGGTACGAGCAGTACTTC; CDR3: CASSPVGHGYEQYF
D: -; length: 14; J: TRBJ2-1; V: TRBV28; size: -; DNA: TGTGCCAGCAGTTTCCGGGGAACCTACAATGAGCAGTTCTTC; CDR3: CASSFRGTYNEQFF
D: -; length: 13; J: TRBJ1-6; V: TRBV27; size: -; DNA: TGTGCCAGCAGCCGAGGGGCCTATTCGGCCCTCCACTTT; CDR3: CASSRGAYSALHF
D: -; length: 15; J: TRBJ2-7; V: TRBV27; size: -; DNA: TGTGCCAGCAGTTCCCGACAGGCCCTATCCTACGAGCAGTACTTC; CDR3: CASSSRQALSYEQYF
D: TRBD1; length: 15; J: TRBJ2-2; V: TRBV5-1; size: once; DNA: TGCGCCAGCAGCTGGGACAGCCCGAACACCGGGGAGCTGTTTTTT; CDR3: CASSWDSPNTGELFF
D: -; length: 18; J: TRBJ2-1; V: TRBV28; size: -; DNA: TGTGCCAGCAGTTACCCCCTCCTCAGGGCTAAGGAGCGTCATGAGCAGTTCTTC; CDR3: CASSYPLLRAKERHEQFF
D: -; length: 14; J: TRBJ1-5; V: TRBV9; size: -; DNA: TGTGCCAGCAGCGTAGAGGATAGCAATCAGCCCCAGCATTTT; CDR3: CASSVEDSNQPQHF
D: -; length: 11; J: TRBJ1-1; V: TRBV28; size: -; DNA: TGTGCCAGCAGTTTAGGGGGCCTTGCTTTCTTT; CDR3: CASSLGGLAFF
D: -; length: 13; J: TRBJ1-2; V: TRBV9; size: once; DNA: TGTGCCAGCAGCCTAGGGCAGGACTATGGCTACACCTTC; CDR3: CASSLGQDYGYTF
D: -; length: 13; J: TRBJ2-3; V: TRBV10-3; size: -; DNA: TGTGCCATCATGCCAGGGAGCACAGATACGCAGTATTTT; CDR3: CAIMPGSTDTQYF
D: TRBD2; length: 15; J: TRBJ2-1; V: TRBV4-3; size: -; DNA: TGCGCCAGCAGCCAAGATGGACTAGCGTCTAATGAGCAGTTCTTC; CDR3: CASSQDGLASNEQFF
D: -; length: 14; J: TRBJ1-1; V: TRBV6-6; size: -; DNA: TGTGCCAGCACCTATAGTGGTGAGGGCACTGAAGCTTTCTTT; CDR3: CASTYSGEGTEAFF
D: -; length: 15; J: TRBJ1-1; V: TRBV2; size: -; DNA: TGTGCCAGCAGAAAGTCATCGTTAACTAACACTGAAGCTTTCTTT; CDR3: CASRKSSLTNTEAFF
D: TRBD1; length: 15; J: TRBJ2-7; V: TRBV6-5; size: once; DNA: TGTGCCAGCAGTTATTCCGGGACAGGGTCTAAAGAGCAGTACTTC; CDR3: CASSYSGTGSKEQYF
D: TRBD1; length: 14; J: TRBJ1-4; V: TRBV15; size: -; DNA: TGTGCCACCAGCGGAGAGGGGGCGAGGGAAAAACTGTTTTTT; CDR3: CATSGEGAREKLFF
D: TRBD1; length: 14; J: TRBJ1-1; V: TRBV27; size: -; DNA: TGTGCCAGCAGTTTGACAGGGCTGGGCACTGAAGCTTTCTTT; CDR3: CASSLTGLGTEAFF
D: -; length: 12; J: TRBJ2-2; V: TRBV10-3; size: -; DNA: TGTGCCATCAGTGAGGGGGATATAGAGCTGTTTTTT; CDR3: CAISEGDIELFF
D: -; length: 15; J: TRBJ2-3; V: TRBV10-1; size: -; DNA: TGCGCCAGCAGTGAGTCAAACAGCTACACAGATACGCAGTATTTT; CDR3: CASSESNSYTDTQYF
D: -; length: 14; J: TRBJ2-1; V: TRBV2; size: -; DNA: TGTGCCAGCAGTCCCCGGGTCCTGTACGATGAGCAGTTCTTC; CDR3: CASSPRVLYDEQFF
D: -; length: 14; J: TRBJ2-7; V: TRBV10-3; size: -; DNA: TGTGCCATCAGTGAGTCGGGCCAGACCTACGAGCAGTACTTC; CDR3: CAISESGQTYEQYF
D: -; length: 13; J: TRBJ2-5; V: TRBV7-9; size: -; DNA: TGTGCCAGCAGCTTAATTAGCCAGGAGACCCAGTACTTC; CDR3: CASSLISQETQYF
D: -; length: 12; J: TRBJ2-3; V: TRBV27; size: -; DNA: TGTGCCAGCAGTCTCTTAGGAGATACGCAGTATTTT; CDR3: CASSLLGDTQYF
D: -; length: 14; J: TRBJ2-3; V: TRBV12-5; size: -; DNA: TGTGCTAGTGGGCGGGATATGGGCACAGATACGCAGTATTTT; CDR3: CASGRDMGTDTQYF
D: -; length: 12; J: TRBJ1-1; V: TRBV2; size: -; DNA: TGTGCCAGCAGGTGGATTAGCACTGAAGCTTTCTTT; CDR3: CASRWISTEAFF
D: TRBD2; length: 15; J: TRBJ2-1; V: TRBV7-9; size: -; DNA: TGTGCCAGCAGCTTTCTAGCGGGAGAGAACAATGAGCAGTTCTTC; CDR3: CASSFLAGENNEQFF
D: -; length: 13; J: TRBJ1-1; V: TRBV18; size: -; DNA: TGTGCCAGCTCACCTAGTACCGACACTGAAGCTTTCTTT; CDR3: CASSPSTDTEAFF
D: TRBD2; length: 16; J: TRBJ2-3; V: TRBV28; size: -; DNA: TGTGCCAGCAGTTCTCCCGGGACTAGCGTGACAGATACGCAGTATTTT; CDR3: CASSSPGTSVTDTQYF
D: -; length: 11; J: TRBJ2-7; V: TRBV10-2; size: -; DNA: TGCGCCAGCAGTGATTACTACGAGCAGTACTTC; CDR3: CASSDYYEQYF
D: -; length: 12; J: TRBJ2-3; V: TRBV9; size: -; DNA: TGTGCCAGCAGCGTAGGTTCAGATACGCAGTATTTT; CDR3: CASSVGSDTQYF
D: TRBD1; length: 15; J: TRBJ2-7; V: TRBV27; size: once; DNA: TGTGCCAGCAGGGTGGACAGGGGGGTTTTTTACGAGCAGTACTTC; CDR3: CASRVDRGVFYEQYF
D: TRBD2; length: 15; J: TRBJ2-5; V: TRBV7-9; size: -; DNA: TGTGCCAGCAGCCCCCCGGCGGGAGTCCCAGAGACCCAGTACTTC; CDR3: CASSPPAGVPETQYF
D: -; length: 17; J: TRBJ2-1; V: TRBV28; size: -; DNA: TGTGCCAGCAGTCCCCGTGGGGCGAAAAGCTCCTACAATGAGCAGTTCTTC; CDR3: CASSPRGAKSSYNEQFF
D: -; length: 13; J: TRBJ1-5; V: TRBV28; size: -; DNA: TGTGCCAGCAGTTTAGGGGGAGAGCAGCCCCAGCATTTT; CDR3: CASSLGGEQPQHF
D: -; length: 11; J: TRBJ2-1; V: TRBV6-6; size: once; DNA: TGTGCCAGCAGCCTATCTAATGAGCAGTTCTTC; CDR3: CASSLSNEQFF
D: TRBD1; length: 15; J: TRBJ2-1; V: TRBV9; size: -; DNA: TGTGCCAGCAGCACCGGGACAGCCCTCTACAATGAGCAGTTCTTC; CDR3: CASSTGTALYNEQFF
D: -; length: 13; J: TRBJ2-7; V: TRBV13; size: once; DNA: TGTGCCAGCAGCTTAGGGAGCGACCACGAGCAGTACTTC; CDR3: CASSLGSDHEQYF
D: TRBD2; length: 14; J: TRBJ2-2; V: TRBV11-1; size: -; DNA: TGTGCCAGCGTTTCCGGGACTAGCCCCGGGGAGCTGTTTTTT; CDR3: CASVSGTSPGELFF
D: -; length: 13; J: TRBJ2-1; V: TRBV5-1; size: -; DNA: TGCGCCAGCAGCTTGGTTTCCGAGGATGAGCAGTTCTTC; CDR3: CASSLVSEDEQFF
D: TRBD2; length: 15; J: TRBJ2-7; V: TRBV13; size: -; DNA: TGTGCCAGCAGCCAGATTTCGGGAGGGCCGATCGAGCAGTACTTC; CDR3: CASSQISGGPIEQYF
D: -; length: 12; J: TRBJ1-5; V: TRBV7-9; size: -; DNA: TGTGCCAGCAGCTGGGGAGATCAGCCCCAGCATTTT; CDR3: CASSWGDQPQHF
D: TRBD2; length: 14; J: TRBJ2-7; V: TRBV28; size: -; DNA: TGTGCCAGCAGGCCCAGCGGGGGTCCGTACGAGCAGTACTTC; CDR3: CASRPSGGPYEQYF
D: -; length: 14; J: TRBJ2-1; V: TRBV27; size: -; DNA: TGTGCCAGCAGTTTGAGTGCCAAGTACAATGAGCAGTTCTTC; CDR3: CASSLSAKYNEQFF
D: -; length: 13; J: TRBJ2-5; V: TRBV5-6; size: few; DNA: TGTGCCAGCAGCGAGACTAACCAAGAGACCCAGTACTTC; CDR3: CASSETNQETQYF